The following is a T cell receptor (beta chain) sequence with its context. This clone was seen a few times. Its antigen has not been determined. There are no base qualities to consult, and no much larger clone falls within one base. Via the germline V gene (reference sequence), CDR1 is LNHNV and CDR2 YYDKDF. The CDR3 goes from the cysteine to the phenylalanine over 14 residues. Only the CDR3 part of the read is kept: 42 bases, read in frame from the first base. Cut back by 1 base and 4 bases, the V and J ends lie 10 bases apart. Mismatch repair deficiency was established in every enrolled patient by polymerase chain reaction or immunohistochemistry. A few patients who responded to pembrolizumab therapy underwent TCR sequencing. In the phase II trial, pembrolizumab PD-1 blockade was tested prospectively in advanced mismatch repair-deficient cancers, no matter which tissue of origin the cancers came from. Peripheral blood T cell samples were collected serially, before PD-1 blockade began and at several time points afterward. The timing of each blood sample was reported as weeks after the first dose of pembrolizumab.

The data were obtained in a study of PD-1 blockade in mismatch repair-deficient tumors (dated 2017 in TCRdb). Concerning the study at large: Between September 2013 and late 2016, approximately 90 consecutive patients with eleven to twelve mismatch repair-deficient cancer types, all previously treated and progressing, were enrolled in the trial. Tumor-associated T cell clones in the peripheral blood of patients responding to PD-1 blockade were tracked using deep sequencing of TCR CDR3 regions. Overall results and qualifications from the work: Rapid expansion after pembrolizumab followed by contraction, generally before radiologic responses, was shown by tumor-resident clones, which were often undetectable in blood before treatment.

Libraries were made using the immunoSEQ multiplex PCR assay. Drawn from immuneACCESS, this table holds only the in-frame rearrangements with V and J called that TCRdb kept. Clones are partly lost; checked studies trace under half to an unresolved V gene and leave the rest unexplained. The sample table records approximately 38,000 clones; around 84% of these occur just once. The leading ten clones occupy under 4% of the sample. This TCR came from an adult with mismatch repair-deficient cancer. This receptor chain uses TRBV15 and TRBJ2-5, with no confidently assigned D gene. Source: peripheral blood, taken roughly 76 weeks after starting pembrolizumab. The base sequence is TGTGCCACCAGCAGAGCTGGCTTGACAGAGACCCAGTACTTC. This is translated as CATSRAGLTETQYF.